A selection of T cell receptor beta chains follows, all from one sample in a study of OX40 agonist ivuxolimab in advanced cancers. Assay used: immunoSEQ multiplex PCR; TCRdb lists only in-frame clones, some missing. The table shows approximately 77,000 clones, with 91% occurring only once. The sequencing here drew on CD4+ or CD8+ T cells sorted from blood, taken in a trial of the OX40 agonist ivuxolimab. The receptors derive from an adult with an advanced solid tumor such as melanoma, head and neck, liver or kidney cancer. The CDR3 runs from the conserved cysteine through the conserved F or W. Each record gives: D gene, clone size, J gene, V gene, CDR3 DNA, CDR3 protein. D genes are given only for firm matches. Size is omitted from some rows. Given values are once, few, many or a class for expanded clones.

>TRBD2|.|TRBJ2-7|TRBV11-2
TGTGCCAGCAGCTTTTCGGGGGGCGAGCAGTACTTC
CASSFSGGEQYF
>TRBD1|.|TRBJ2-7|TRBV18
TGTGCCAGCTCACCCACAGGGGTGGGCGAGCAGTACTTC
CASSPTGVGEQYF
>.|.|TRBJ1-1|TRBV27
TGTGCCAGCAGTTTTAAGGCAGGGTCATCGGACGGGAACACTGAAGCTTTCTTT
CASSFKAGSSDGNTEAFF
>TRBD1|.|TRBJ2-7|TRBV7-2
TGTGCCAGCAGTCCGGGACAGGGAGCCTACGAGCAGTACTTC
CASSPGQGAYEQYF
>.|.|TRBJ2-1|TRBV11-3
TGTGCCAGCAGCTTGCGGGACGAGGAGGCCAATGAGCAGTTCTTC
CASSLRDEEANEQFF
>.|.|TRBJ2-7|TRBV4-2
TGTGCCAGCAGCCAAGACGTCGGAGTCCTGAACTACGAGCAGTACTTC
CASSQDVGVLNYEQYF
>.|.|TRBJ2-1|TRBV11-2
TGTGCCAGCAGCGGAGCGCCTAGCTCCTACAATGAGCAGTTCTTC
CASSGAPSSYNEQFF
>.|.|TRBJ2-7|TRBV7-2
TGTGCCAGCAGCCCCCATGGCCGGCGGTGGGCCGGTATCTACGAGCAGTACTTC
CASSPHGRRWAGIYEQYF
>.|.|TRBJ2-1|TRBV13
TGTGCCAGCAGCTTAGTTTTTTACGATGAGCAGTTCTTC
CASSLVFYDEQFF
>TRBD2|.|TRBJ2-3|TRBV11-2
TGTGCCAGCAGCTTAGAGTTAGCGGGAGGGTTCACAGATACGCAGTATTTT
CASSLELAGGFTDTQYF
>.|.|TRBJ2-7|TRBV12-2
TGTGCAAGTCGCTCCTCGTCCGGGCCGCGGGACGAGCAGTACTTC
CASRSSSGPRDEQYF
>.|.|TRBJ2-3|TRBV19
TGTGCCAGTTCCGACGTGCGGGTTGGCACAGATACGCAGTATTTT
CASSDVRVGTDTQYF
>.|once|TRBJ1-2|TRBV25-1
TGTGCCAGCAGTGAAGGACACATTGGCTACACCTTC
CASSEGHIGYTF
>.|.|TRBJ2-2|TRBV4-3
TGCGCCAGCAGCTACAATCCGGGAACAAACACCGGGGAGCTGTTTTTT
CASSYNPGTNTGELFF
>.|many|TRBJ2-5|TRBV28
TGTGCCAGCAGTTTACCTACTGAAAGCCAGGGGCAAGAGACCCAGTACTTC
CASSLPTESQGQETQYF
>.|.|TRBJ2-7|TRBV28
TGTGCCAGCAGTTTAATTTTTGTGGAGCAGTACTTC
CASSLIFVEQYF
>.|.|TRBJ2-7|TRBV7-9
TGTGCCAGCAGCCCACCCAGGGCCCTTGACGAGCAGTACTTC
CASSPPRALDEQYF
>.|.|TRBJ1-1|TRBV21-1
TGTGCCAGCAGCAGACCGGTACCGGGACAGCGACACAACACTGAAGCTTTCTTT
CASSRPVPGQRHNTEAFF
>.|.|TRBJ2-1|TRBV9
TGTGCCAGCAGCGTCTCCGCAGCGGAGTTATACAATGAGCAGTTCTTC
CASSVSAAELYNEQFF
>.|once|TRBJ1-1|TRBV11-3
TGTGCCAGCAGCTTATACGGGGAGGTCACTGAAGCTTTCTTT
CASSLYGEVTEAFF
>.|.|TRBJ2-1|TRBV19
TGTGCCAGTAGGCCAGGAGGGTCGAGGTACAATGAGCAGTTCTTC
CASRPGGSRYNEQFF
>.|.|TRBJ2-2|TRBV29-1
TGCAGCGTTGGTCACGCCGGGGAGCTGTTTTTT
CSVGHAGELFF
>.|.|TRBJ2-7|TRBV27
TGTGCCAGCAGTTTGCTCGAAGGGAACGAGCAGTACTTC
CASSLLEGNEQYF
>.|.|TRBJ2-7|TRBV5-6
TGTGCCAGCAGCCATAGCGGAGTGGGCTCCTACGAGCAGTACTTC
CASSHSGVGSYEQYF
>.|.|TRBJ2-7|TRBV6-5
TGTGCCAGCAGTTCTCCAGGGACGGGGGTCGAGCAGTACTTC
CASSSPGTGVEQYF
>.|.|TRBJ1-5|TRBV7-9
TGTGCCAGCAGCCTTACGGAGGGGGGCAATCAGCCCCAGCATTTT
CASSLTEGGNQPQHF
>TRBD2|.|TRBJ2-1|TRBV5-6
TGTGCCAGCAGCCCGACTAGCGGGCCCTACAATGAGCAGTTCTTC
CASSPTSGPYNEQFF
>.|.|TRBJ2-1|TRBV6-1
TGTGCCAGCAGTGAAGCGCTTAAGCGGGTGAGCTCCTACAATGAGCAGTTCTTC
CASSEALKRVSSYNEQFF
>.|once|TRBJ2-5|TRBV4-1
TGCGCCAGCAGCCAAGATCTTCTGTGGCAAGAAGAGACCCAGTACTTC
CASSQDLLWQEETQYF
>TRBD2|.|TRBJ2-7|TRBV7-2
TGTGCCAGCAGCTTAGCGCTGTCTAGCGGCTACGAGCAGTACTTC
CASSLALSSGYEQYF
>.|.|TRBJ2-1|TRBV7-2
TGTGCCAGCAGCCGCGGTTGGGAAACTGCCTACAATGAGCAGTTCTTC
CASSRGWETAYNEQFF
>TRBD2|.|TRBJ2-1|TRBV7-2
TGTGCCAGCAGCTTAGGGGGACTAGCGGGGAATGAGCAGTTCTTC
CASSLGGLAGNEQFF
>TRBD1|.|TRBJ2-2|TRBV15
TGTGCCACCAGCAGAGGGACAGGGGACACCGGGGAGCTGTTTTTT
CATSRGTGDTGELFF
>.|.|TRBJ1-2|TRBV6-6
TGTGCCAGCAGGGACTCAAGGGGCTACACCTTC
CASRDSRGYTF
>.|.|TRBJ2-7|TRBV7-9
TGTGCCAGCAGCTTAAGGGGCGGGGAGCAGTACTTC
CASSLRGGEQYF